What follows are 26 T cell receptor beta chains derived from one specimen sequenced in a study of T-cell memory formation after mild COVID-19. TCRdb re-called the 5' RACE reads through MiXCR, storing one row per CDR3 protein. The table has 180,000 or so distinct CDR3 sequences, under 14% seen once; the top ten hold about 3.5%. Sequencing was performed on PBMCs or a T cell subset sorted from them (not recorded which). Receptors originate from a man between 18 and 29 years old who had mild COVID-19 (a few samples of this study predate the infection). Cell type and time point are not known.

This clonotype showed up just a few times. This rearrangement joins TRBV18 to TRBJ2-1; 8 bases are shared with TRBD2. Per germline, CDR1 KGHSH and CDR2 LQKENI. This CDR3 spans 17 amino acids. J lost 6 bases, V lost 0 bases, and 10 bases had no gene match. CDR3 protein: CASSPPWSRGGGNEQFF. CDR3 sequence (DNA): TGTGCCAGCTCACCACCGTGGTCCCGGGGGGGCGGCAATGAGCAGTTCTTC.

This clonotype was detected a few times. V and J are TRBV29-1 and TRBJ1-2, with D possibly matching TRBD1 (5 bases). With 1 base removed from V and 4 bases from J, the gap between germline ends came to 19 bases. CDR1 and CDR2 (germline): SQVTM, ANQGSEA. The CDR3 spans 16 residues. The CDR3 here is CSVEGGWEAPTYGYTF. The CDR3 region has the DNA TGCAGCGTTGAAGGGGGGTGGGAAGCACCCACCTATGGCTACACCTTC.

This clonotype came up many times. This chain uses TRBV6-5 with TRBJ1-2; tentative D call: TRBD1 (5 bases). There are 15 residues in the CDR3. CDR1 and CDR2 (germline): MNHEY, SVGAGI. The V end lost 6 bases, the J end lost 1 base, and 15 bases lay between the germline ends. The CDR3 loop is CASSLLSGHNYGYTF. The CDR3 bases are TGTGCCAGCAGCTTACTTTCAGGGCATAACTATGGCTACACCTTC.

Here the CDR3 reads CASSPPGRGGRGQYF. Here the CDR3 DNA reads TGTGCCAGCAGCCCCCCTGGGCGGGGGGGCCGGGGCCAGTACTTC. V is TRBV7-2 and J is TRBJ2-5; 9 positions agree with TRBD2. Germline CDR1 reads SGHTA; CDR2 reads FQGNSA. J lost 10 bases, V lost 5 bases, and 14 bases had no gene match. The CDR3 has 15 residues.

This clonotype was counted many times. The chain combines TRBV10-3 with TRBJ1-4, with TRBD1 as a possible D gene (5 bases). The V end was cut by 6 bases, the J end by 8 bases, with 13 bases between. In germline, CDR1 is ENHRY, CDR2 SYGVKD. The CDR3 is made up of 13 amino acids. This chain's CDR3 is CAIRGTEEEKLFF. CDR3 in DNA: TGTGCCATCAGGGGGACCGAGGAGGAAAAACTGTTTTTT.

This clonotype has a handful of counts. This chain links TRBV6-4 with TRBJ2-3, with TRBD1 as a possible D gene (6 bases). The CDR3 is 14 residues long. Deletions cut 4 bases from V and 0 bases from J, with 8 bases between. Germline V gene lookup returns CDR1 MRHNA and CDR2 SNTAGT. In DNA form, the CDR3 reads TGTGCCAGCAGTGTGGGGGCGAGCACAGATACGCAGTATTTT. It translates to CASSVGASTDTQYF.

This clonotype occurred a few times. One junction end disagrees with the germline gene, perhaps due to a read error. The rearrangement links TRBV5-1 to TRBJ2-2; D is ambiguous. Germline values: CDR1 SGHRS, CDR2 YFSETQ. This CDR3 comprises 14 residues. In DNA, the CDR3 is TGCGCCGGCAGCCCGACACCGAACACCGGGGAGCTGTTTTTT. Its translation: CAGSPTPNTGELFF.

The chain employs TRBV10-3 and TRBJ2-7, with 11 bases identical to TRBD1. Germline V lookup: CDR1 ENHRY, CDR2 SYGVKD. After removal of 0 bases from V and 7 bases from J, the junction contained 5 bases not matched to a gene. The CDR3 is 15 residues long. CDR3 in DNA: TGTGCCATCAGTGAGTCTGGACAGGGGGCGAGGGAGCAGTACGTC. Its protein product is CAISESGQGAREQYV.

V and J are TRBV7-2 and TRBJ1-1; D is unclear. The CDR3 consists of 15 residues. V lost 3 bases and J 1 base, leaving 12 bases between the germline ends. Germline V gives CDR1 SGHTA, CDR2 FQGNSA. As DNA, the CDR3 is TGTGCCAGCAGCTTGGTCTCCCAGGAGAACACTGAAGCTTTCTTT. Its translation is CASSLVSQENTEAFF.

This clonotype was counted only a few times. This chain joins TRBV10-3 and TRBJ2-3; D may be TRBD2 (5 bases). CDR3 length: 14 residues. The germline CDR1 and CDR2 sequences are ENHRY and SYGVKD. V gave up 6 bases and J gave up 3 bases, with 13 bases separating them. This CDR3 is CAISAGSGTDTQYF. The CDR3 DNA follows: TGTGCCATCAGCGCGGGTTCGGGTACAGATACGCAGTATTTT.

The chain carries TRBV6-2 or TRBV6-3 and TRBJ2-4; 9 bases are a match to TRBD1. Germline assignment: CDR1 MNHEY and CDR2 SVGEGT. This CDR3 contains 11 residues. V lost 5 bases to trimming and J lost 15 bases; unmatched junction nucleotides: 5. This CDR3 reads CASSQGTGSYF. CDR3 nucleotides: TGTGCCAGCAGTCAGGGGACAGGGTCGTACTTC.

This clonotype has ten or more counts. The chain employs TRBV11-2 and TRBJ2-5; D not certain. Trimming removed 3 bases from V and 2 bases from J, with 4 bases in between. CDR3 length equals 12 residues. Per the germline V gene, CDR1 is SGHAT and CDR2 is FQNNGV. CDR3 region: CASSFGQETQYF. For the CDR3, the DNA is TGTGCCAGCAGCTTTGGACAAGAGACCCAGTACTTC.

This clonotype was observed a handful of times. V and J are TRBV4-1 and TRBJ2-7, with 7 positions matching TRBD2. With V trimmed by 6 bases and J by 5 bases, 13 bases remained unmatched. CDR3 length equals 15 residues. Germline CDR1 and CDR2: MGHRA and YSYEKL. The CDR3 is CASRHNWEGRDEQYF. The CDR3 nucleotides read TGCGCCAGCAGGCACAACTGGGAGGGGAGAGACGAGCAGTACTTC.

The J gene is TRBJ2-7, the V gene TRBV20-1; 9 nucleotides agree with TRBD1. V lost 5 bases and J lost 6; bases outside the gene matches: 17. The length of the CDR3 is 16 residues. Germline-derived CDR1 and CDR2 are DFQATT and SNEGSKA (reference sequence). CDR3 amino acids: CSAPSAGTGILGEQYF. The CDR3 nucleotides read TGCAGTGCTCCTAGTGCCGGGACAGGGATTCTGGGCGAGCAGTACTTC.

CDR3 region: CASSYGTPRNGSPLHF. CDR3 nucleotide sequence: TGTGCCAGCAGTTACGGAACCCCAAGGAACGGCTCACCCCTCCACTTT. The chain links TRBV6-5 to TRBJ1-6; D is undetermined. Trimming took 2 bases from V and 10 from J, leaving 18 bases between them. The CDR3 runs 16 residues. The V gene's germline CDR1 is MNHEY and CDR2 SVGAGI.

This clonotype was detected only a few times. The chain employs TRBV3-1 and TRBJ1-3; tentative D call: TRBD1 (6 bases). The CDR3 has 13 amino acids. Germline lookup yields CDR1 LGHDT and CDR2 YNNKEL (reference sequence). Trimming took 8 bases from V and 1 from J, leaving 9 bases between them. CDR3 coding DNA: TGTGCCAGCGGGGGGGCATCTGGAAACACCATATATTTT. It yields the protein CASGGASGNTIYF.

The rearrangement links TRBV28 to TRBJ2-5; 7 bases align to TRBD1. After removal of 4 bases from V and 2 bases from J, the junction contained 4 bases not matched to a gene. From germline, CDR1 is MDHEN and CDR2 SYDVKM. CDR3 length: 14 residues. CDR3 DNA: TGTGCCAGCAGTTCGGGACAGCAACAAGAGACCCAGTACTTC. Protein product: CASSSGQQQETQYF.

This clonotype was detected a few times. J is TRBJ2-7 and V is TRBV12-5; TRBD2 might be the D (6 bases). V shed 5 bases and J shed 1 base, with 9 bases lying between them. CDR3 length: 13 amino acids. Germline values: CDR1 LGHNT, CDR2 FRNRAP. The CDR3 DNA follows: TGTGCTAGTGGTGCGGGACCATCCTACGAGCAGTACTTC. This sequence encodes CASGAGPSYEQYF.

There are many counts of this clonotype. This CDR3 is CASSLAGSGRYQETQYF. CDR3 coding DNA: TGCGCCAGCAGCTTGGCCGGGAGCGGGAGGTACCAAGAGACCCAGTACTTC. The V and J genes are TRBV5-1 and TRBJ2-5; 9 nucleotides agree with TRBD2. The V and J ends lost 0 bases and 0 bases, in that order; junction bases with no gene match: 6. The CDR3 runs to 17 residues. Germline V lookup: CDR1 SGHRS, CDR2 YFSETQ.

In its sample, this clonotype was seen a few times. This chain connects TRBV20-1 to TRBJ1-1; TRBD1 might be the D (5 bases). The germline V gene has CDR1 DFQATT and CDR2 SNEGSKA (reference sequence). The CDR3 length is 12 residues. V dropped 3 bases and J dropped 11 bases, with 16 bases sitting between them. CDR3 in amino acids: CSARGPDRWAFF. CDR3 in DNA: TGCAGTGCTAGGGGACCGGATCGGTGGGCTTTCTTT.

This clonotype was found a few times. The chain is built from TRBV7-2 and TRBJ1-3; tentatively, D is TRBD1 (6 bases). The CDR3 contains 15 residues. With 1 base removed from V and 1 base from J, the gap between germline ends came to 8 bases. Germline V gives CDR1 SGHTA, CDR2 FQGNSA. The CDR3 nucleotides are TGTGCCAGCAGCTTAGAAGGGACATCTGGAAACACCATATATTTT. This gives the protein CASSLEGTSGNTIYF.

This chain joins TRBV7-2 and TRBJ2-1, with 16 bases lining up with TRBD2. The J segment lost 7 bases and the V segment lost 5 bases, leaving 11 bases of the junction unmatched. The CDR3 consists of 18 residues. The germline V gene encodes CDR1 SGHTA and CDR2 FQGNSA. CDR3 in amino acids: CASSDPGLAGGRRNEQFF. The CDR3 coding sequence is TGTGCCAGCAGCGACCCGGGACTAGCGGGGGGGCGGAGGAATGAGCAGTTCTTC.

V usage is TRBV5-4 and J usage is TRBJ1-6, with D unclear. The CDR3 is 15 residues long. The V and J ends lost 0 bases and 9 bases respectively, with 13 bases between them. The germline CDR1 and CDR2 sequences are SGHNT and YYREEE (reference sequence). The DNA of the CDR3 is TGTGCCAGCAGCTTGGAAAACCCCCGGGCTTCACCCCTCCACTTT. Protein product: CASSLENPRASPLHF.

This clonotype turned up a few times. The genes are TRBV27 and TRBJ1-1; D remains ambiguous. In germline, CDR1 is MNHEY, CDR2 SMNVEV (reference sequence). The CDR3 is 8 amino acids. Trimming took off 4 bases at V and 11 bases at J, with 2 bases between the two ends. CDR3 DNA: TGTGCCAGCAGTTGGGCTTTCTTT. Its translation is CASSWAFF.

The chain joins TRBV5-1 to TRBJ2-3; the D gene is possibly TRBD1 (6 bases). The CDR3 length is 18 residues. Germline V gene lookup returns CDR1 SGHRS and CDR2 YFSETQ. V shed 4 bases and J shed 2 bases, with 23 bases lying between them. The CDR3 sequence is CASSTSTGRITDTDTQYF. CDR3 nucleotide sequence: TGCGCCAGCAGCACCTCGACAGGACGGATAACGGACACAGATACGCAGTATTTT.

This clonotype has a handful of counts. J is TRBJ2-3 and V is TRBV19; 8 bases map to TRBD2. J gave up 2 bases and V 0 bases, and 4 bases lay outside the gene matches. This CDR3 has 16 amino acids. Germline V gene sequence: CDR1 LNHDA, CDR2 SQIVND (reference sequence). CDR3 residues: CASSIEVSGVTDTQYF. Written as DNA, the CDR3 is TGTGCCAGTAGTATAGAGGTTAGCGGGGTCACAGATACGCAGTATTTT.